These 9 T cell receptor beta chains share one sample of origin, sequenced in a study of a mutant IDH1 vaccine in newly diagnosed glioma. Time point of the sample: week 5, during vaccination. Vaccinated patients received 300 ug of mutant IDH1 20-mer peptide per dose, with topical imiquimod. Their target antigens are unknown. The protocol was immunoSEQ multiplex PCR, while the TCRdb copy is restricted to in-frame clones and leaves out a portion. The table lists 25,000 to 30,000 clones, 70% to 85% of them singletons. The sample here was PBMCs, taken from a glioma patient whose treatment included an IDH1 peptide vaccine. These receptor sequences come from a man aged 35 to 55 with glioma. Some clones in this sample may be carry-over from other donors' samples.

The V gene is TRBV5-4, the J gene TRBJ2-6; D is uncertain. The germline CDR1 and CDR2 sequences are SGHNT and YYREEE (reference sequence). Trimming cost V 6 bases and J 1 base, with 11 bases left between them. This CDR3 spans 15 amino acids. DNA for the CDR3: TGTGCCAGCACCCCGGGTTTTTCTGGGGCCAACGTCCTGACTTTC. Its translation: CASTPGFSGANVLTF.

The chain combines TRBV12-5 with TRBJ2-7; 11 nucleotides line up with TRBD1. With 6 bases clipped from V and 9 bases from J, the junction kept 4 bases outside the gene matches. From germline, CDR1 is LGHNT and CDR2 FRNRAP. CDR3 length equals 12 residues. CDR3 DNA sequence: TGTGCTAGTGGAGGGACAGGGGGAAGGCAGTACTTC. This translates into CASGGTGGRQYF.

V is TRBV7-2 and J is TRBJ1-6, with D tentatively TRBD1 (5 bases). Germline values: CDR1 SGHTA, CDR2 FQGNSA. V shed 5 bases and J shed 0 bases, with 14 bases lying between them. CDR3 length equals 17 residues. The CDR3 DNA reads as TGTGCCAGCAGCCGGACGGGGGGGAGCTCCTATAATTCACCCCTCCACTTT. Its translation is CASSRTGGSSYNSPLHF.

The chain carries TRBV7-9 and TRBJ2-7; perhaps TRBD2 as D (5 bases). Trimming pared 5 bases from V and 0 bases from J, leaving 5 bases between. Germline CDR1 and CDR2: SEHNR and FQNEAQ (reference sequence). The CDR3 totals 12 residues. For the CDR3, the DNA is TGTGCCAGCAGCGGGAGCTCCTACGAGCAGTACTTC. This codes for CASSGSSYEQYF.

The chain links TRBV30 to TRBJ1-3; D call uncertain. This CDR3 comprises 14 residues. Germline loops: CDR1 GTSNPN, CDR2 SVGIG (reference sequence). V was trimmed by 0 bases and J by 1 base, leaving 7 bases between them. CDR3 in amino acids: CAWSVGSSGNTIYF. The CDR3 DNA reads as TGTGCCTGGAGTGTGGGGTCTTCTGGAAACACCATATATTTT.

The rearrangement links TRBV4-3 to TRBJ2-6; D is undetermined. The V gene's germline CDR1 is LGHNA and CDR2 YSLEER. V lost 0 bases, J lost 4 bases, and 10 bases lay in between. The CDR3 length is 16 residues. CDR3 region: CASSQDQGLGANVLTF. The CDR3 bases are TGCGCCAGCAGCCAAGATCAAGGGCTCGGGGCCAACGTCCTGACTTTC.

The J gene is TRBJ1-1, the V gene TRBV5-6; unclear D gene. V lost 4 bases and J lost 6, with 10 bases in between. CDR1 and CDR2 (germline): SGHDT, YYEEEE. The CDR3 is 12 residues long. Here the CDR3 DNA reads TGTGCCAGCAGCCCCGGCGGGGCTGAAGCTTTCTTT. Its translation is CASSPGGAEAFF. The entire variable domain, with the rest obtained from reference TRBV5-6 and TRBJ1-1, is as follows: DAGVTQSPTHLIKTRGQQVTLRCSPKSGHDTVSWYQQALGQGPQFIFQYYEEEERQRGNFPDRFSGHQFPNYSSELNVNALLLGDSALYLCASSPGGAEAFFGQGTRLTVV.

The J gene is TRBJ2-2, the V gene TRBV18; D is uncertain. This CDR3 region has 13 residues. Germline values: CDR1 KGHSH, CDR2 LQKENI. Trimming took off 5 bases at V and 5 bases at J, with 9 bases between the two ends. CDR3 DNA sequence: TGTGCCAGCTCATCTGACCCTACCGGGGAGCTGTTTTTT. The encoded protein is CASSSDPTGELFF. The variable domain in full, with the rest retrieved from reference TRBV18 and TRBJ2-2, is NAGVMQNPRHLVRRRGQEARLRCSPMKGHSHVYWYRQLPEEGLKFMVYLQKENIIDESGMPKERFSAEFPKEGPSILRIQQVVRGDSAAYFCASSSDPTGELFFGEGSRLTVL.

This clone is medium-sized. This chain uses TRBV4-1 with TRBJ1-1, with 7 bases identical to TRBD1. This CDR3 spans 15 amino acids. V trimming: 1 base; J trimming: 3 bases; junction bases outside the gene matches: 5. CDR1 is MGHRA, CDR2 YSYEKL, per germline. The CDR3 is CASSQGGGAYTEAFF. The DNA for the CDR3 is TGCGCCAGCAGCCAAGGAGGGGGCGCGTACACTGAAGCTTTCTTT.